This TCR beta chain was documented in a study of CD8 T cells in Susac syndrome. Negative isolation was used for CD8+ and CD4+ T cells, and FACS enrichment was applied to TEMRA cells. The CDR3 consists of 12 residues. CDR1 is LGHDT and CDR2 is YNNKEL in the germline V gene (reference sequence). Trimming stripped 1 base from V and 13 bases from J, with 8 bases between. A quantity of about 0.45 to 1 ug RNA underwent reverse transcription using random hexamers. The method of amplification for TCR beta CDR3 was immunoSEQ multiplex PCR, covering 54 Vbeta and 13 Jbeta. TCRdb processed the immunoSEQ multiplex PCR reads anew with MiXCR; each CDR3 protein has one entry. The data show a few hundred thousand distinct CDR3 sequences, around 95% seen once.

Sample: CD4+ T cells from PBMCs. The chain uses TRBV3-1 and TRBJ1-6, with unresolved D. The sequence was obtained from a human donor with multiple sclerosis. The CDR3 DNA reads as TGTGCCAGCAGCCAAGGTAGGGTCCCCCTCCACTTT. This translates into CASSQGRVPLHF. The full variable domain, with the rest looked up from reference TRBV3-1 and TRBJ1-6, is DTAVSQTPKYLVTQMGNDKSIKCEQNLGHDTMYWYKQDSKKFLKIMFSYNNKELIINETVPNRFSPKSPDKAHLNLHINSLELGDSAVYFCASSQGRVPLHFGNGTRLTVT.